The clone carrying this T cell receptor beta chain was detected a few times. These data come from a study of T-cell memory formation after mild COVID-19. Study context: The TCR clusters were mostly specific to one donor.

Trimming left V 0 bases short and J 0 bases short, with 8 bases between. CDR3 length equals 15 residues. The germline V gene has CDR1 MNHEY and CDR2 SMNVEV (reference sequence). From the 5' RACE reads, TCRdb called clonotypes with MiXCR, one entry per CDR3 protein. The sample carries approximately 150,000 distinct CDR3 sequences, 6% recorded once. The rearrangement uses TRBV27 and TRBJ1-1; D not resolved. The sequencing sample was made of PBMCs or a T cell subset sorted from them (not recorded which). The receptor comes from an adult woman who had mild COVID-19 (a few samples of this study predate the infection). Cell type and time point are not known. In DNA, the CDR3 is TGTGCCAGCAGTTTATCGCCAGCTATGAACACTGAAGCTTTCTTT. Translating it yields CASSLSPAMNTEAFF.